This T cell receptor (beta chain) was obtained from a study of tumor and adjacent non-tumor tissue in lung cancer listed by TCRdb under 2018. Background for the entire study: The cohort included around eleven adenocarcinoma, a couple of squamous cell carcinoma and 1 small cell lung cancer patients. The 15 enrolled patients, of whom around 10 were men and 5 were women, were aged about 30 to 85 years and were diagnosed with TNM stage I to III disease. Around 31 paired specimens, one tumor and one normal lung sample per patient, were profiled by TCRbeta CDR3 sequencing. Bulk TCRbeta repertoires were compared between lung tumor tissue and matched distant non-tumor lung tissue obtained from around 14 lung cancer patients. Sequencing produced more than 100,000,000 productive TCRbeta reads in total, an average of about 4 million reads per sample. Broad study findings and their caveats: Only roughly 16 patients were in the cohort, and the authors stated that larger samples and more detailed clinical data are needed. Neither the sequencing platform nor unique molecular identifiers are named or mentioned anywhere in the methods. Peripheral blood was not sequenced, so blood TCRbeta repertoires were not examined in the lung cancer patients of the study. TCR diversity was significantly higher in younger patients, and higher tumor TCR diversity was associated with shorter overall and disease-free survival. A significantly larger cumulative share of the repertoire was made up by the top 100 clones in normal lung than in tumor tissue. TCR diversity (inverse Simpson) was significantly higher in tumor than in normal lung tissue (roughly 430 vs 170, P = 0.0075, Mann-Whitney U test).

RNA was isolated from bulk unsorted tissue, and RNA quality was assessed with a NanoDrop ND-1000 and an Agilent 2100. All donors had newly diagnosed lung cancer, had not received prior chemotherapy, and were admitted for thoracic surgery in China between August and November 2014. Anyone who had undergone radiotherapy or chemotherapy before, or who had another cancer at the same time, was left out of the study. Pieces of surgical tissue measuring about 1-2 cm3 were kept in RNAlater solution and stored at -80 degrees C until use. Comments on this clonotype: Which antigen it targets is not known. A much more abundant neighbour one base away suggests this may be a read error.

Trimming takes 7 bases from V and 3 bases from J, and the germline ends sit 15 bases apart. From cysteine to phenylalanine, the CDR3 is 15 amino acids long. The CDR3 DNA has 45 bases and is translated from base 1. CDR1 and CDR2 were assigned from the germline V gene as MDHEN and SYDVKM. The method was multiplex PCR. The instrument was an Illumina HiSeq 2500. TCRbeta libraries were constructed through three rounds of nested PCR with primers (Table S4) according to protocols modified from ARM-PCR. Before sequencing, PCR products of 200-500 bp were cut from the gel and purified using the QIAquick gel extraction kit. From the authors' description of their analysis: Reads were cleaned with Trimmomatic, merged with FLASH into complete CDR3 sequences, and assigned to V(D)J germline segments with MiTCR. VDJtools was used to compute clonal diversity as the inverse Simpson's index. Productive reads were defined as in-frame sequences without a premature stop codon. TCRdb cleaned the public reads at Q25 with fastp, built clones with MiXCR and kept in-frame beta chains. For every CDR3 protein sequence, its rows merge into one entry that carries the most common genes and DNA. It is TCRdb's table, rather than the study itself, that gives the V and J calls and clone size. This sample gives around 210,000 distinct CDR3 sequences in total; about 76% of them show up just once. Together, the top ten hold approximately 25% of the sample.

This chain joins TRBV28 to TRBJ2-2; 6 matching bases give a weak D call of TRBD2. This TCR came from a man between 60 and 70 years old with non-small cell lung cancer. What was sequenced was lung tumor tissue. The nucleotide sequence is TGTGCCAGCATTGAAGAGGGACTCTACACCGGGGAGCTGTTTTTT. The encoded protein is CASIEEGLYTGELFF.